This TCR beta chain appears in the sequencing data of a study of molecular identifiers for immune sequencing clone quantification. Overall study results and limits: Underestimated sizes of highly expanded clones could result from identical TCR molecules that share a barcode. Jurkat TCR RNA spiked in from one cell (amid some 1.1 million naive cells) was reportedly detectable. Whereas clones above 20 RNA copies held under 1% of naive-cell molecules, they held over 98% of effector molecules.

Naive CD8 T cells, phenotype CD8+CD4-CCR7+CD45RA+, were sorted. TCRdb re-called the PCR reads with MiXCR, one entry per CDR3 protein. The sample has 20,000 or so distinct CDR3 sequences; roughly 22% are singletons. V was cut by 5 bases and J by 8 bases, with 10 bases left in between. From germline, CDR1 is PRHDT and CDR2 FYEKMQ (reference sequence). The CDR3 is made up of 12 amino acids. This clonotype was recorded a few times. Antigen specificity is unknown. This receptor was taken from a human donor in good health. Some libraries in this study had Jurkat cell RNA spiked in. The material sequenced was naive CD8+ T cells from blood, with Jurkat cell RNA spiked in. Subset in this sample: FACS-sorted CD8+CD4-CCR7+CD45RA+ naive T cells. The rearrangement links TRBV13 to TRBJ2-1, with a possible D match to TRBD2 (5 bases). CDR3 coding DNA: TGTGCCAGCAGCCTAACTAGTGATGAGCAGTTCTTC. Its protein is CASSLTSDEQFF.